This TCR beta chain was sequenced during a study of molecular identifiers for immune sequencing clone quantification (dated by TCRdb to the late 2010s). Describing the broader study: For a replicate experiment, RNA from roughly 18,000 or 92,000 naive CD8 T cells was divided into five aliquots, and four of the five aliquots were sequenced. CD8 T cells were used in a methods study to benchmark molecular-identifier clustering-based TCR repertoire sequencing (MIDCIRS) and TCR RNA copy counting.

Libraries of naive CD8 T cells were built from anywhere between roughly 17,000 and 1,000,000 sorted cells, with 10%, 30% or 50% of the purified RNA used. On a BD FACSAria II, naive CD8 T cells were FACS-sorted as CD8+CD4-CCR7+CD45RA+ and collected into RLT Plus buffer. To test detection sensitivity, Jurkat RNA equivalent to roughly nine TCR copies was spiked into samples of roughly 18,000-1,000,000 naive CD8 T cells. Enrichment of CD8 T cells was done with RosetteSep CD8+ T Cell Enrichment Cocktail plus Ficoll-Paque, and ACK red cell lysis came afterward. The germline V gene specifies MNHEY as CDR1 and SVGAGI as CDR2. The CDR3 spans 13 residues, from the cysteine through the phenylalanine. Only CDR3 DNA remains: 39 bases, in frame from the first base. V loses 11 bases at its end and J loses 6 bases; junction bases beyond the gene matches: 7. Beyond this particular receptor, the publication reports: When barcode sub-clustering was omitted, TCR diversity was inflated by chimeric consensus sequences, with chimeras reaching as high as 47%. Highly expanded clone sizes could be underestimated if identical TCR molecules share a barcode. In CMV-specific effector cells, clones with more than 20 RNA copies accounted for over 97% of molecules, whereas in naive cells such clones accounted for under 1%. A single cell's worth of spiked-in Jurkat TCR RNA was reported detectable even among around 1 million naive CD8 T cells. About 2.9 recovered TCR RNA copies per cell were obtained by modeling, versus around 10 by digital PCR, implying a capture efficiency of about 30%. Spiked-in Jurkat TCR RNA (approximately 10 copies' worth), which is not part of the donor repertoire, was contained in the naive libraries.

Library preparation employed PCR. The sequencer listed for this sample is Illumina HiSeq 4000. Bulk TCR libraries were made following a previously described method, with the TCR primers given in Table S5. Purification of total RNA was performed with the Qiagen AllPrep DNA/RNA kit. Before analysis, reads from multiple sequencing runs of the same library were pooled. As for the authors' bioinformatics: Only reads with exact TCR constant sequence were kept, trimmed to 150 nt, and grouped by their 12-nt molecular barcodes. Reads in each barcode group were sub-clustered using a 15% Levenshtein threshold, and a quality-weighted consensus sequence was built for each RNA molecule. Non-functional sequences were removed, as were lower-count sequences one edit away from another. On the basis of fitting two negative binomial distributions, barcode sub-clusters with fewer than 20% of the maximum read count were discarded. TCRdb reanalyzed the raw reads on its own, using fastp at Q25 for trimming and MiXCR for clone calling, and kept in-frame beta chains. Every CDR3 protein is listed once, alongside the most common genes and DNA of its rows. V and J calls and clone size were set by TCRdb, not the authors. This sample has 60,000 to 80,000 distinct CDR3 sequences in its table, and roughly 20% of those were observed once. Together, the top ten hold around 1.5% of the sample.

In the case of this clonotype: This receptor's antigen is unknown. This may come from a read error, since a much larger clone is one base off.

The clonotype was recovered from a human donor in good health. Some libraries in this study had Jurkat cell RNA spiked in. Sequenced material: naive CD8+ T cells from blood, with Jurkat cell RNA spiked in. The cell subset or site label on this specimen signifies: FACS-sorted CD8+CD4-CCR7+CD45RA+ naive T cells. Recombination linked TRBV6-5 to TRBJ2-1, and TRBD2 matches 10 of the central bases. In nucleotide form, the sequence is TGTGCCGGTCTAGCGGGAGAGGGCAATGAGCAGTTCTTC. Its protein reads: CAGLAGEGNEQFF.